This TCR beta chain stems from a study of blood T cell repertoires in COVID-19. V lost 8 bases to trimming and J lost 1 base; unmatched junction nucleotides: 5. The CDR3 is 15 amino acids. The germline gives CDR1 PRHDT, CDR2 FYEKMQ (reference sequence). Produced via immunoSEQ multiplex PCR; TCRdb's table is partial and in-frame only. The table shows tens of thousands of clones, with around 75% occurring only once. This TCR was sampled from a man older than 75 with acute or convalescent COVID-19. Sequencing was performed on peripheral blood. The chain joins TRBV13 to TRBJ2-2; 9 nucleotides line up with TRBD2. The CDR3 nucleotides are TGTGCCAGCCCCGGGACTAGCTGGAACACCGGGGAGCTGTTTTTT. This translates into CASPGTSWNTGELFF.